These 18 T cell receptor beta chains came from one sample sequenced in a study of T cells in localized non-small cell lung cancer. Only in-frame clones appear in the TCRdb table, and some are missing; sequencing was by immunoSEQ multiplex PCR. The data contain 40,000 to 65,000 clones, around 86% of them seen just once; the ten biggest clones take up around 16%. The sample here was PBMCs, taken before any cancer treatment. The receptors come from a female donor with stage II lung adenocarcinoma.

The CDR3 DNA sequence: TGTGCCAGCAGTTACAGGGCCGAACAATTCTATGGCTACACCTTC. It yields the protein CASSYRAEQFYGYTF. The rearrangement links TRBV6-6 to TRBJ1-2; D ambiguous. CDR3 size: 15 residues. The germline CDR1 and CDR2 sequences are MNHNY and SVGAGI (reference sequence). Trimming left V 2 bases short and J 4 bases short, with 14 bases between.

The rearrangement joins TRBV2 to TRBJ1-2; D remains ambiguous. Trimming removed 1 base from V and 5 bases from J, with 11 bases in between. The CDR3 covers 14 residues. Germline CDR1 is SNHLY and CDR2 is FYNNEI. The CDR3 nucleotides read TGTGCCAGCAGTGAAGTTGGGGTGGGGTATGGCTACACCTTC. Protein product: CASSEVGVGYGYTF.

V usage is TRBV5-4 and J usage is TRBJ2-7; D is unresolved. Trimming removed 2 bases at V and 6 bases at J, with 12 bases between. Per germline, CDR1 SGHNT and CDR2 YYREEE (reference sequence). This CDR3 has 13 amino acids. The DNA of the CDR3 is TGTGCCAGCAGCTTTTCCCCCCAACGCGAGCAGTACTTC. This sequence encodes CASSFSPQREQYF.

The rearrangement joins TRBV30 to TRBJ1-2; D is unclear. The germline gives CDR1 GTSNPN, CDR2 SVGIG (reference sequence). CDR3 length equals 12 residues. The V gene lost 0 bases and the J gene lost 6 bases, with 8 bases spanning the gap. For the CDR3, the DNA is TGTGCCTGGAGTGTCCGGCAGGATGGCTACACCTTC. Protein product: CAWSVRQDGYTF.

The CDR3 DNA reads TGCGCCAGCAGCCAAGAGCGGGTTACAACAGATACGCAGTATTTT. Amino acid sequence: CASSQERVTTDTQYF. This rearrangement joins TRBV4-1 to TRBJ2-3, with D maybe TRBD2 (5 bases). CDR1 is MGHRA and CDR2 is YSYEKL in the germline V gene. The CDR3 runs 15 residues. The V and J ends lost 0 bases and 3 bases respectively, with 10 bases between them.

The chain is built from TRBV12-5 and TRBJ1-2, with D possibly matching TRBD1 (6 bases). Germline V CDR1 and CDR2: LGHNT, FRNRAP. The V and J ends lost 6 bases and 6 bases respectively, with 23 bases between them. This CDR3 has 16 residues. The CDR3 sequence: CASGRTEGVGLNGYTF. The CDR3 nucleotides read TGTGCTAGTGGGAGGACAGAAGGGGTGGGACTAAATGGCTACACCTTC.

V is TRBV5-1 and J is TRBJ2-1, with D possibly being TRBD1 or TRBD2 (6 bases each). The V gene lost 1 base and the J gene lost 6 bases, with 14 bases spanning the gap. CDR3 length: 15 amino acids. Germline V lookup: CDR1 SGHRS, CDR2 YFSETQ. Here the CDR3 DNA reads TGCGCCAGCAGCTTGTCGGGGGCGGTCGGCAATGAGCAGTTCTTC. Translated, it gives CASSLSGAVGNEQFF.

V is TRBV7-8 and J is TRBJ2-1, with D uncertain. The length of the CDR3 is 15 residues. Germline V gene data show CDR1 as SGHVS and CDR2 as FQNEAQ. Trimming stripped 1 base from V and 2 bases from J, with 9 bases between. Here the CDR3 reads CASSLVAGTYNEQFF. The CDR3 DNA sequence: TGTGCCAGCAGCTTAGTCGCCGGTACCTACAATGAGCAGTTCTTC.

The rearrangement joins TRBV2 to TRBJ1-5; D gene unclear. Trimming stripped 7 bases from V and 2 bases from J, with 6 bases between. From germline, CDR1 is SNHLY and CDR2 FYNNEI. The CDR3 covers 12 residues. Written as DNA, the CDR3 is TGTGCCAGCACGCGGGGCAATCAGCCCCAGCATTTT. Translation: CASTRGNQPQHF.

V gene TRBV9 combines with J gene TRBJ2-2; TRBD1 aligns across 7 bases. CDR3 length: 16 residues. The V and J ends lost 3 bases and 3 bases, in that order; junction bases with no gene match: 8. Germline assignment: CDR1 SGDLS and CDR2 YYNGEE. For the CDR3, the DNA is TGTGCCAGCAGCGACTACAGGGGCGCGGACACCGGGGAGCTGTTTTTT. Its protein is CASSDYRGADTGELFF. The variable domain in full, with the rest retrieved from reference TRBV9 and TRBJ2-2, is DSGVTQTPKHLITATGQRVTLRCSPRSGDLSVYWYQQSLDQGLQFLIQYYNGEERAKGNILERFSAQQFPDLHSELNLSSLELGDSALYFCASSDYRGADTGELFFGEGSRLTVL.

The chain couples TRBV2 to TRBJ2-3; TRBD2 is a possible D gene (6 bases). The V gene lost 8 bases and the J gene lost 9 bases, with 15 bases spanning the gap. The CDR3 covers 12 residues. Per germline, CDR1 SNHLY and CDR2 FYNNEI. CDR3 in amino acids: CASVGDSATQYF. CDR3 bases: TGTGCCAGCGTGGGGGACTCAGCGACGCAGTATTTT.

This chain links TRBV4-1 with TRBJ2-1; D is unclear. This CDR3 comprises 12 residues. Trimming removed 0 bases at V and 16 bases at J, with 13 bases between. Germline lookup yields CDR1 MGHRA and CDR2 YSYEKL. In DNA, the CDR3 is TGCGCCAGCAGCCAAGATCTGGGCGCCCCCTTCTTC. As protein: CASSQDLGAPFF.

V and J are TRBV11-3 and TRBJ2-5; 12 bases match TRBD1. Germline V gene sequence: CDR1 SGHNT, CDR2 YENEEA. The CDR3 extends over 15 amino acids. Trimming at V came to 5 bases and at J to 5 bases, leaving 6 bases not matched to a gene. The CDR3 bases are TGTGCCAGCAGCCTCGGGACAGGGGGCCAGGAGACCCAGTACTTC. Translated, it gives CASSLGTGGQETQYF.

The chain joins TRBV5-1 to TRBJ2-3; D is unresolved. The CDR3 is made up of 15 amino acids. Germline V gene sequence: CDR1 SGHRS, CDR2 YFSETQ. Trimming removed 0 bases from V and 1 base from J, with 9 bases in between. The CDR3 protein is CASSLDPGGTDTQYF. The DNA for the CDR3 is TGCGCCAGCAGCTTGGATCCGGGTGGCACAGATACGCAGTATTTT.

This chain connects TRBV30 to TRBJ1-1, with TRBD1 matching over 7 bases. Trimming took 4 bases from V and 2 from J; bases not matched to a gene: 4. CDR1 GTSNPN and CDR2 SVGIG come from the germline V gene (reference sequence). CDR3 length: 13 amino acids. In nucleotides, the CDR3 is TGTGCCTGGAACAGGGGTCCTAACACTGAAGCTTTCTTT. This sequence encodes CAWNRGPNTEAFF.

The J gene is TRBJ1-2, the V gene TRBV5-1; D not resolved. Trimming removed 4 bases at V and 2 bases at J, with 9 bases between. CDR1 SGHRS and CDR2 YFSETQ come from the germline V gene. This CDR3 has 13 residues. CDR3 sequence (DNA): TGCGCCAGCAGCACTGATGGGAACTATGGCTACACCTTC. Protein product: CASSTDGNYGYTF.

The chain is built from TRBV5-4 and TRBJ2-3, with unresolved D. Trimming took off 4 bases at V and 4 bases at J, with 19 bases between the two ends. The germline V gene encodes CDR1 SGHNT and CDR2 YYREEE (reference sequence). The length of the CDR3 is 16 residues. Here the CDR3 DNA reads TGTGCCAGCAGCGGGCCCTTAGCACGCCCGGCAGATACGCAGTATTTT. It specifies CASSGPLARPADTQYF.

By sample fraction, this clone is medium-sized. This sequence joins TRBV10-1 and TRBJ2-1, with 7 bases fitting TRBD1. V trimming: 2 bases; J trimming: 2 bases; junction bases outside the gene matches: 6. Germline V lookup: CDR1 WNHNN, CDR2 SYGVQD (reference sequence). The CDR3 has 16 residues. CDR3 coding DNA: TGCGCCAGCAGTGAGAAACAGGGGCATACCTACAATGAGCAGTTCTTC. Amino acids: CASSEKQGHTYNEQFF.